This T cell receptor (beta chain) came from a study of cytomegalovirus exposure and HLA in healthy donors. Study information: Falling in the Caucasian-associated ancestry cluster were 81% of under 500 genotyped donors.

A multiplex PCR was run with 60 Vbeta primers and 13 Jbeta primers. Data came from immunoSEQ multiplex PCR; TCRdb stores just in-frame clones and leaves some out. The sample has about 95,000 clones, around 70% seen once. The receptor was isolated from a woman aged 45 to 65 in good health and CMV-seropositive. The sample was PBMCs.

The CDR3 DNA reads as TGTGCCAGCAGTTTATGGGGGACTAGCGGGAGTGGATACGAGCAGTACTTC. Translated: CASSLWGTSGSGYEQYF. The chain recombines TRBV28 with TRBJ2-7; 14 bases align to TRBD2. CDR3 length: 17 amino acids. CDR1 is MDHEN, CDR2 SYDVKM, per germline. The V gene end was trimmed by 0 bases and the J gene end by 4 bases; junction bases not matched to a gene: 5. Using reference TRBV28 and TRBJ2-7 for the parts outside the CDR3, the full variable domain is DVKVTQSSRYLVKRTGEKVFLECVQDMDHENMFWYRQDPGLGLRLIYFSYDVKMKEKGDIPEGYSVSREKKERFSLILESASTNQTSMYLCASSLWGTSGSGYEQYFGPGTRLTVT.